These 30 T cell receptor beta chains were all obtained from the same sample, sequenced in a study of blood T cell repertoires in COVID-19 (dated by TCRdb to about 2020). Libraries were prepared through the immunoSEQ multiplex PCR assay. TCRdb's version of the immuneACCESS table is confined to in-frame rearrangements and falls short of the full clone set. An unresolved V gene accounts for under half of the shortfall where checked; the remainder is of unknown origin. The sample table records 260,000 or so clones; 85% of these occur just once. The ten largest make up 2% to 3% of the sample. The sample comprised PBMCs or T cells enriched from blood (not recorded which). The source of these receptors is a woman aged 45-65 years who had recovered from COVID-19.

The J gene is TRBJ2-7, the V gene TRBV11-3; 11 positions match TRBD2. The V and J ends lost 2 bases and 0 bases, in that order; junction bases with no gene match: 6. This CDR3 has 17 residues. Per the germline V gene, CDR1 is SGHNT and CDR2 is YENEEA. This CDR3 is CASSLRVAGGVSYEQYF. The CDR3 DNA reads TGTGCCAGCAGCTTAAGGGTAGCGGGAGGGGTCTCCTACGAGCAGTACTTC.

The J gene is TRBJ2-3, the V gene TRBV27; the match to TRBD2 covers 7 bases. Germline CDR1 and CDR2: MNHEY and SMNVEV (reference sequence). V dropped 1 base and J dropped 3; count of bases not matched to a gene: 4. CDR3 length: 15 residues. CDR3 nucleotides: TGTGCCAGCAGTTTATGGGGGGGGTGGACAGATACGCAGTATTTT. Amino acids: CASSLWGGWTDTQYF.

This chain links TRBV10-1 with TRBJ2-1; TRBD1 is a possible D gene (5 bases). Looked up from germline, CDR1 is WNHNN and CDR2 is SYGVQD (reference sequence). V was trimmed by 0 bases and J by 5 bases, leaving 8 bases between them. The CDR3 is made up of 14 amino acids. DNA for the CDR3: TGCGCCAGCAGTGAGTCTACAGGCAACAATGAGCAGTTCTTC. Its protein product is CASSESTGNNEQFF.

The CDR3 bases are TGCGCCAGCAGCTTGAGCGGCCCCAACACTGAAGCTTTCTTT. Its protein is CASSLSGPNTEAFF. The chain has TRBV5-1 and TRBJ1-1; no firm D call. This CDR3 has 14 amino acids. Trimming pared 1 base from V and 2 bases from J, leaving 9 bases between. Looked up from germline, CDR1 is SGHRS and CDR2 is YFSETQ.

CDR3 DNA: TGTGCCTGGGCAGGCCGCCGGTACCAAGAGACCCAGTACTTC. This encodes CAWAGRRYQETQYF. The rearrangement joins TRBV30 to TRBJ2-5, with D uncertain. Germline V gene data show CDR1 as GTSNPN and CDR2 as SVGIG (reference sequence). The CDR3 consists of 14 residues. Trimming pared 5 bases from V and 0 bases from J, leaving 13 bases between.

This rearrangement joins TRBV7-3 to TRBJ2-3, with a possible D match to TRBD2 (6 bases). V dropped 3 bases and J dropped 3 bases, with 7 bases sitting between them. Germline CDR1 and CDR2: SGHTA and FQGTGA. The CDR3 loop spans 13 amino acids. For the CDR3, the DNA is TGTGCCAGCAGCTTCGGGACTACAGATACGCAGTATTTT. Translated: CASSFGTTDTQYF.

The chain combines TRBV29-1 with TRBJ2-1; TRBD2 matches 9 bases. Trimming took 3 bases from V and 8 from J; bases not matched to a gene: 17. This CDR3 region has 17 residues. The germline gives CDR1 SQVTM, CDR2 ANQGSEA. Written as DNA, the CDR3 is TGCAGCGTTGAGGAAAAATGGGGTAGCGGGAGTAAAGATGAGCAGTTCTTC. Translation gives CSVEEKWGSGSKDEQFF.

CDR3 in DNA: TGTGCCAGCAGCTTTTCGGATCGGGGATGGGAGCCCCAGCATTTT. It yields the protein CASSFSDRGWEPQHF. The V gene is TRBV5-6, the J gene TRBJ1-5; no clear D gene. Trimming stripped 2 bases from V and 8 bases from J, with 17 bases between. Germline V lookup: CDR1 SGHDT, CDR2 YYEEEE. The CDR3 runs to 15 residues.

This clone showed up just a few times. The rearrangement uses TRBV19 and TRBJ1-3, with 10 nucleotides matching TRBD1. J lost 3 bases, V lost 4 bases, and 3 bases had no gene match. This CDR3 region has 15 residues. Germline loops: CDR1 LNHDA, CDR2 SQIVND (reference sequence). The CDR3 loop reads CASSTDRGNGNTIYF. The CDR3 DNA sequence: TGTGCCAGTAGTACGGACAGGGGGAATGGAAACACCATATATTTT. Complete variable domain (other parts from reference TRBV19 and TRBJ1-3): DGGITQSPKYLFRKEGQNVTLSCEQNLNHDAMYWYRQDPGQGLRLIYYSQIVNDFQKGDIAEGYSVSREKKESFPLTVTSAQKNPTAFYLCASSTDRGNGNTIYFGEGSWLTVV.

V usage is TRBV4-2 and J usage is TRBJ1-3; TRBD1 matches 7 bases. The V and J ends lost 2 bases and 0 bases, in that order; junction bases with no gene match: 4. This CDR3 contains 16 residues. CDR1 is LGHNA and CDR2 is YNFKEQ in the germline V gene. DNA for the CDR3: TGTGCCAGCAGCCAACCTGACAGGGACTCTGGAAACACCATATATTTT. Its translation is CASSQPDRDSGNTIYF.

This clone was detected once. The chain's CDR3 is CASRTGQISPLHF. The CDR3 region has the DNA TGTGCCAGTCGGACAGGGCAGATCTCACCCCTCCACTTT. The V call is TRBV12-3 or TRBV12-4, the J call TRBJ1-6, with 8 bases lining up with TRBD1. The V and J ends lost 9 bases and 10 bases, in that order; junction bases with no gene match: 8. The CDR3 runs to 13 residues.

V usage is TRBV4-1 and J usage is TRBJ1-2; 7 bases are shared with TRBD1. The germline V gene has CDR1 MGHRA and CDR2 YSYEKL. The CDR3 contains 13 residues. V lost 4 bases and J lost 3; bases outside the gene matches: 2. The CDR3 spells CASSRGQDYGYTF. The DNA of the CDR3 is TGCGCCAGCAGCCGCGGACAGGACTATGGCTACACCTTC.

V usage is TRBV11-2 and J usage is TRBJ1-5; D is uncertain. Germline-derived CDR1 and CDR2 are SGHAT and FQNNGV. CDR3 length equals 16 residues. Trimming left V 1 base short and J 0 bases short, with 10 bases between. Here the CDR3 reads CASSLGAGYSNQPQHF. The CDR3 DNA follows: TGTGCCAGCAGCTTAGGAGCCGGGTATAGCAATCAGCCCCAGCATTTT.

This chain joins TRBV29-1 and TRBJ2-2, with 7 nucleotides matching TRBD1. Per the germline V gene, CDR1 is SQVTM and CDR2 is ANQGSEA. The CDR3 covers 14 residues. V lost 7 bases to trimming and J lost 5 bases; unmatched junction nucleotides: 10. CDR3 bases: TGCAGCGCCGAACAGGGGTCGGGTACCGGGGAGCTGTTTTTT. This translates into CSAEQGSGTGELFF.

The chain recombines TRBV30 with TRBJ1-5, with a tentative D call TRBD1 (6 bases). The CDR3 loop spans 14 amino acids. Per the germline V gene, CDR1 is GTSNPN and CDR2 is SVGIG (reference sequence). The V end was cut by 2 bases, the J end by 5 bases, with 13 bases between. The CDR3 region is CAWSPGAVYQPQHF. CDR3 coding DNA: TGTGCCTGGAGTCCAGGGGCAGTTTATCAGCCCCAGCATTTT. The variable domain in full, completed from reference TRBV30 and TRBJ1-5, reads SQTIHQWPATLVQPVGSPLSLECTVEGTSNPNLYWYRQAAGRGLQLLFYSVGIGQISSEVPQNLSASRPQDRQFILSSKKLLLSDSGFYLCAWSPGAVYQPQHFGDGTRLSIL.

The chain combines TRBV9 with TRBJ2-1; perhaps TRBD2 as D (6 bases). The CDR3 consists of 18 residues. Germline CDR1 SGDLS, CDR2 YYNGEE. V lost 0 bases, J lost 3 bases, and 19 bases lay in between. CDR3 DNA sequence: TGTGCCAGCAGCGTAGGAGCGGGTGGGGACTCCTACTACAATGAGCAGTTCTTC. Translated, it gives CASSVGAGGDSYYNEQFF.

The chain joins TRBV7-3 to TRBJ1-3, with no clear D. The CDR3 is 13 residues long. The V gene's germline CDR1 is SGHTA and CDR2 FQGTGA. Trimming left V 1 base short and J 3 bases short, with 4 bases between. The CDR3 region is CASSLNLGNTIYF. For the CDR3, the DNA is TGTGCCAGCAGCTTAAATCTTGGAAACACCATATATTTT. Based on the CDR3 plus reference TRBV7-3 and TRBJ1-3, the full variable domain is GAGVSQTPSNKVTEKGKYVELRCDPISGHTALYWYRQSLGQGPEFLIYFQGTGAADDSGLPNDRFFAVRPEGSVSTLKIQRTERGDSAVYLCASSLNLGNTIYFGEGSWLTVV.

This clone was found once. CDR3 region: CASSRGTEAFF. CDR3 DNA sequence: TGCGCCAGCAGCAGGGGGACTGAAGCTTTCTTT. The chain links TRBV4-1 to TRBJ1-1; weak D call: TRBD1 (6 bases). Germline V gene data show CDR1 as MGHRA and CDR2 as YSYEKL. The CDR3 totals 11 residues. Deletions cut 5 bases from V and 5 bases from J, with 6 bases between.

The CDR3 loop is CASIDRGVAGYTF. Here the CDR3 DNA reads TGTGCCAGTATCGACAGGGGAGTGGCTGGCTACACCTTC. The gene calls are TRBV19 and TRBJ1-2; 8 bases fit TRBD1. Germline V gene lookup returns CDR1 LNHDA and CDR2 SQIVND (reference sequence). This CDR3 is built from 13 residues. With V trimmed by 7 bases and J by 7 bases, 8 bases remained unmatched. The full variable domain, rest sourced from reference TRBV19 and TRBJ1-2, is DGGITQSPKYLFRKEGQNVTLSCEQNLNHDAMYWYRQDPGQGLRLIYYSQIVNDFQKGDIAEGYSVSREKKESFPLTVTSAQKNPTAFYLCASIDRGVAGYTFGSGTRLTVV.

As regards this clone: Germline and junction disagree at one end, which may indicate a read error. J is TRBJ2-3 and V is TRBV5-5; possible D gene TRBD2, 6 bases. Germline-derived CDR1 and CDR2 are SGHKS and YYEKEE (reference sequence). The CDR3 is made up of 14 amino acids. CDR3 DNA: TGTGTCAGCAGCTTGCGCGGGGGCACAGATACGCAGTATTTT. The encoded protein is CVSSLRGGTDTQYF.

The chain is built from TRBV6-5 and TRBJ1-4, with a weak D call TRBD1 (5 bases). Looked up from germline, CDR1 is MNHEY and CDR2 is SVGAGI. This CDR3 has 13 amino acids. V lost 7 bases and J lost 3, with 9 bases in between. CDR3: CASKTGANEKLFF. CDR3 nucleotide sequence: TGTGCCAGCAAAACAGGAGCTAATGAAAAACTGTTTTTT.

The rearrangement links TRBV14 to TRBJ1-6, with D uncertain. The CDR3 covers 17 residues. V shed 0 bases and J shed 7 bases, with 16 bases lying between them. CDR1 SGHDN and CDR2 FVKESK come from the germline V gene. CDR3: CASSQDPRRRTNSPLHF. CDR3 coding DNA: TGTGCCAGCAGCCAAGATCCCAGGAGGAGAACAAATTCACCCCTCCACTTT.

Only a few counts were recorded for this clone. The chain recombines TRBV7-2 with TRBJ2-7; weak D call: TRBD2 (5 bases). This CDR3 has 15 amino acids. Trimming took 1 base from V and 3 from J, leaving 13 bases between them. Germline V gives CDR1 SGHTA, CDR2 FQGNSA. CDR3 nucleotide sequence: TGTGCCAGCAGCTTAGAGGTCCAGCGGAGCTACGAGCAGTACTTC. It translates to CASSLEVQRSYEQYF.

V gene TRBV10-1 combines with J gene TRBJ2-1; 12 nucleotides align to TRBD2. From germline, CDR1 is WNHNN and CDR2 SYGVQD (reference sequence). The junction had 8 bases not matched to a gene; V was cut back by 6 bases and J by 8 bases. The CDR3 spans 15 residues. Written as DNA, the CDR3 is TGCGCCAGCAGCTCCGGGACTAGCGGGTTGTATGAGCAGTTCTTC. Its protein product is CASSSGTSGLYEQFF.

This clone appeared a single time. The chain couples TRBV5-1 to TRBJ2-7; tentatively, D is TRBD1 (7 bases). Germline V lookup: CDR1 SGHRS, CDR2 YFSETQ. The length of the CDR3 is 15 residues. V was pared by 5 bases and J by 2 bases, with 17 bases between. The CDR3 reads CASRSVFRGAYEQYF. The CDR3, as DNA: TGCGCCAGCAGGAGTGTGTTCAGGGGGGCCTACGAGCAGTACTTC.

J is TRBJ1-1 and V is TRBV30, with TRBD1 identical over 12 bases. The J segment lost 4 bases and the V segment lost 5 bases, leaving 5 bases of the junction unmatched. Germline V gives CDR1 GTSNPN, CDR2 SVGIG (reference sequence). The length of the CDR3 is 14 residues. CDR3 sequence reads: CAWGTGGAGTEAFF. The DNA of the CDR3 is TGTGCCTGGGGGACAGGGGGCGCGGGCACTGAAGCTTTCTTT.

The rearrangement links TRBV6-5 to TRBJ1-4; D is unclear. CDR3 length: 15 amino acids. In germline, CDR1 is MNHEY, CDR2 SVGAGI. Trimming removed 8 bases from V and 7 bases from J, with 20 bases in between. The CDR3 loop reads CASVVGARPGEKLFF. The CDR3 nucleotides read TGTGCCAGCGTCGTGGGAGCCCGGCCGGGTGAAAAACTGTTTTTT.

In the case of this clone: A much bigger clone sits one base away, suggesting this may be a read error. V usage is TRBV11-2 and J usage is TRBJ2-1; TRBD2 matches at 14 bases. The V segment lost 5 bases and the J segment 6 bases; nucleotides outside the gene matches: 0. This CDR3 is built from 14 residues. Germline V gene sequence: CDR1 SGHAT, CDR2 FQNNGV. DNA of the CDR3: TGTGCCAGCAGCGGACTAGCGGGGGGCAATGAGCAGTTCTTC. Its protein product is CASSGLAGGNEQFF.

V is TRBV4-3 and J is TRBJ1-1; D perhaps matches TRBD1 (5 bases). This CDR3 contains 13 residues. Germline lookup yields CDR1 LGHNA and CDR2 YSLEER. Trimming took off 2 bases at V and 3 bases at J, with 7 bases between the two ends. Here the CDR3 reads CASSQRGDTEAFF. The CDR3 DNA follows: TGCGCCAGCAGCCAACGGGGGGACACTGAAGCTTTCTTT.

The CDR3 coding sequence is TGCGCCAGCAGCCGACTAGCTAGCGAGGCCTACAATGAGCAGTTCTTC. Translating gives CASSRLASEAYNEQFF. The chain recombines TRBV4-1 with TRBJ2-1; TRBD2 agrees at 7 bases. CDR3 length: 16 amino acids. Per germline, CDR1 MGHRA and CDR2 YSYEKL. V dropped 4 bases and J dropped 2; count of bases not matched to a gene: 8.